This T cell receptor beta chain was recovered during a study of T cells in Graves' hyperthyroidism and ophthalmopathy. Study-level points and caveats: Most thyroid clonotypes that were expanded above 0.001 also turned up in blood.

Researchers amplified the TCR beta CDR3 regions from RNA transcripts. The TCR CDR3 was amplified in a first-round RT-PCR using the HTBI primer set. A single record per CDR3 protein comes from TCRdb applying MiXCR to the multiplex PCR reads. The sample carries hundreds of thousands of distinct CDR3 sequences, less than 25% recorded once. Uncontrolled infection, other autoimmune disease, pregnancy or lactation disqualified patients from enrolment. Diagnoses were established using clinical symptoms, serum thyroxine and TRAb, thyroid ultrasound and orbital computed tomography. The PBMCs studied were ones that came from roughly 11 ml fresh peripheral blood. Trimming cost V 3 bases and J 4 bases, with 12 bases left between them. Germline V lookup: CDR1 SQVTM, CDR2 ANQGSEA. The CDR3 has 13 residues. A remark on this clonotype: Antigen: not known.

The V call is TRBV29-1, the J call TRBJ1-2; weak D call: TRBD1 (5 bases). The receptor comes from a man aged 30 to 45 with Graves' ophthalmopathy. The sample comprised blood. In nucleotides, the CDR3 is TGCAGCGTTGATGAGGGGCAGTTCTATGGCTACACCTTC. Residues: CSVDEGQFYGYTF.